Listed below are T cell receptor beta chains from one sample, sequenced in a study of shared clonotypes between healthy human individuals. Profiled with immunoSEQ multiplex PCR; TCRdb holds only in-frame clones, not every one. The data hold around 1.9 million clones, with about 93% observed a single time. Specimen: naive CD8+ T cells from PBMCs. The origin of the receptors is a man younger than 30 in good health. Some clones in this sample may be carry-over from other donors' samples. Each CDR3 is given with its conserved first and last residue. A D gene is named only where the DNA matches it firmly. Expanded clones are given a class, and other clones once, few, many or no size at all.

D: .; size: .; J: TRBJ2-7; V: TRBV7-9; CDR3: CASSVAGGGGSYEQYF; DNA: TGTGCCAGCAGCGTAGCGGGTGGAGGGGGCTCCTACGAGCAGTACTTC
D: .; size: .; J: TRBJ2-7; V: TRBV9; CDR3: CASSGQGSYEQYF; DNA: TGTGCCAGCAGCGGGCAGGGAAGCTACGAGCAGTACTTC
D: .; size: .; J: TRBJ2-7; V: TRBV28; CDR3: CASSTDYEQYF; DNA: TGTGCCAGCAGTACAGACTACGAGCAGTACTTC
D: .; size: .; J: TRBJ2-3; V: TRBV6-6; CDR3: CASSYFQAGGTDTQYF; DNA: TGTGCCAGCAGTTACTTTCAAGCGGGTGGCACAGATACGCAGTATTTT
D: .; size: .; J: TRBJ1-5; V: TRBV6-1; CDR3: CASSENGPLDQPQHF; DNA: TGTGCCAGCAGTGAGAACGGACCGCTTGATCAGCCCCAGCATTTT
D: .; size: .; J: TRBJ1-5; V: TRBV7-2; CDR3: CASSPRGSNQPQHF; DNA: TGTGCCAGCAGCCCCAGGGGTAGCAATCAGCCCCAGCATTTT
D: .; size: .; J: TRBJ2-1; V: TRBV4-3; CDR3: CASSQATLSNEQFF; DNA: TGCGCCAGCAGCCAGGCCACCCTTAGTAATGAGCAGTTCTTC
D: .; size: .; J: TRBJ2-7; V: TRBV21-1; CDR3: CASVGEGRSYEQYF; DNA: TGTGCCAGCGTCGGGGAGGGAAGATCCTACGAGCAGTACTTC
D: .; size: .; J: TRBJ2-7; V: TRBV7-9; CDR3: CASSATSKFNPSYEQYF; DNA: TGTGCCAGCAGCGCTACGTCAAAGTTTAACCCTTCCTACGAGCAGTACTTC
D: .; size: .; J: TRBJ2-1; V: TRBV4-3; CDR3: CASSQDGRNRGNEQFF; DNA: TGCGCCAGCAGCCAAGATGGGCGGAATCGGGGCAATGAGCAGTTCTTC
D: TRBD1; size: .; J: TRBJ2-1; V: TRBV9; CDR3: CASSVDGDRGGEQFF; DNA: TGTGCCAGCAGCGTAGACGGGGACAGGGGTGGTGAGCAGTTCTTC
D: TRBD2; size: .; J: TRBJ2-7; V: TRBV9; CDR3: CASSVDSSGTPEQYF; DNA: TGTGCCAGCAGCGTAGATTCTAGCGGGACTCCCGAGCAGTACTTC
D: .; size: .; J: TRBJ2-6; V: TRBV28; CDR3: CASSFVGNSGANVLTF; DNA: TGTGCCAGCAGTTTCGTTGGAAACTCTGGGGCCAACGTCCTGACTTTC
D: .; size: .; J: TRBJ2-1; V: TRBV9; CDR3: CASSVGDNLDGEQFF; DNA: TGTGCCAGCAGCGTGGGGGACAACCTGGATGGGGAGCAGTTCTTC
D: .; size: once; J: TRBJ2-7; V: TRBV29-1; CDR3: CSVEGASYEQYF; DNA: TGCAGCGTTGAGGGGGCCTCCTACGAGCAGTACTTC
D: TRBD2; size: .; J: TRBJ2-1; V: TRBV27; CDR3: CASSTRTSGRSNEQFF; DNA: TGTGCCAGCAGTACCCGGACTAGCGGGAGATCTAATGAGCAGTTCTTC
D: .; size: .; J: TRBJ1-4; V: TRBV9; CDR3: CASSVEGSTNEKLFF; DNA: TGTGCCAGCAGCGTAGAAGGTTCAACTAATGAAAAACTGTTTTTT
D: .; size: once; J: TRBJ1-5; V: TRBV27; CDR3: CASSPLGGGSQPQHF; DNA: TGTGCCAGCAGCCCATTGGGCGGGGGCTCCCAGCCCCAGCATTTT
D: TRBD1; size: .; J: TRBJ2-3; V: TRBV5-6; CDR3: CASSPRQGTDTQYF; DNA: TGTGCCAGCAGCCCACGACAGGGAACAGATACGCAGTATTTT
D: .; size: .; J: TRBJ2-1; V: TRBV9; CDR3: CASSAGTYNEQFF; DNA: TGTGCCAGCAGCGCGGGAACCTACAATGAGCAGTTCTTC
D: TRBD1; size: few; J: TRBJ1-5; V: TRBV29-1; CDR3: CSVGTGNSYQPQHF; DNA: TGCAGCGTAGGGACAGGTAACTCCTATCAGCCCCAGCATTTT
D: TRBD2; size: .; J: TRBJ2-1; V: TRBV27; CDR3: CASRPGLAGVRGNEQFF; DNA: TGTGCCAGCAGACCAGGACTAGCGGGAGTCCGAGGCAATGAGCAGTTCTTC
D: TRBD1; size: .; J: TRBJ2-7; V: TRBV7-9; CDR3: CASSARGQGLVEQYF; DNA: TGTGCCAGCAGCGCCCGGGGACAGGGGTTGGTCGAGCAGTACTTC
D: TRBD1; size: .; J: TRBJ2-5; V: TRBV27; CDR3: CATGPTGEEETQYF; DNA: TGTGCCACCGGCCCGACAGGGGAGGAAGAGACCCAGTACTTC
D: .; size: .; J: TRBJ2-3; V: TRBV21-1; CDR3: CASHTSASTDTQYF; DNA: TGTGCCAGCCACACTAGCGCAAGCACAGATACGCAGTATTTT
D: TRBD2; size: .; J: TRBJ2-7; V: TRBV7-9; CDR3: CASSSIPGTRHEQYF; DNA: TGTGCCAGCAGTTCCATCCCCGGGACTAGACACGAGCAGTACTTC
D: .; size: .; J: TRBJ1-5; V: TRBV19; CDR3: CASAPSEGTYSNQPQHF; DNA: TGTGCCAGTGCCCCCAGCGAGGGAACATATAGCAATCAGCCCCAGCATTTT
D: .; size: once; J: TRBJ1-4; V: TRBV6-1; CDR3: CASNWDGTNEKLFF; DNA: TGTGCCAGCAACTGGGACGGAACTAATGAAAAACTGTTTTTT
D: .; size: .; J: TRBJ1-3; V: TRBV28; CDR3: CASRSGTEGPGNTIYF; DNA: TGTGCCAGCAGGTCCGGGACTGAAGGCCCTGGAAACACCATATATTTT
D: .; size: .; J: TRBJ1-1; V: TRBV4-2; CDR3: CASSQDWEGNTEAFF; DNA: TGTGCCAGCAGCCAAGACTGGGAGGGGAACACTGAAGCTTTCTTT